These T cell receptor beta chains were read from a single sample in a study of blood T cell repertoires in COVID-19. Repertoires were generated with immunoSEQ multiplex PCR, while TCRdb's copy carries only in-frame clones and drops some. The sample has around 400,000 clones, 88% seen once. Sample: PBMCs or T cells enriched from blood (not recorded which). The receptors come from a woman younger than 30 who had been exposed to COVID-19. CDR3s include the opening cysteine and the closing phenylalanine or tryptophan. D genes are given only for firm matches. Rows give clone size only sometimes, using once, few, many, or a class for an expanded clone.

clone size: -; V gene: TRBV6-1; J gene: TRBJ2-2; D gene: -; CDR3 protein: CASSEAGVTNTGELFF; CDR3 DNA: TGTGCCAGCAGTGAGGCAGGGGTAACGAACACCGGGGAGCTGTTTTTT
clone size: once; V gene: TRBV6-5; J gene: TRBJ2-1; D gene: TRBD1; CDR3 protein: CASDRVSGNEQFF; CDR3 DNA: TGTGCCAGCGACAGGGTGAGTGGGAATGAGCAGTTCTTC
clone size: once; V gene: TRBV2; J gene: TRBJ2-6; D gene: -; CDR3 protein: CASRVRTVISGANVLTF; CDR3 DNA: TGTGCCAGCCGCGTTCGGACAGTGATTTCTGGGGCCAACGTCCTGACTTTC
clone size: once; V gene: TRBV7-8; J gene: TRBJ2-3; D gene: -; CDR3 protein: CASSLPYTDTQYF; CDR3 DNA: TGTGCCAGCAGCTTACCTTACACAGATACGCAGTATTTT
clone size: -; V gene: TRBV2; J gene: TRBJ2-1; D gene: TRBD1; CDR3 protein: CASSDRTGGGEQFF; CDR3 DNA: TGTGCCAGCAGTGATCGGACAGGTGGGGGTGAGCAGTTCTTC
clone size: -; V gene: TRBV5-5; J gene: TRBJ2-6; D gene: -; CDR3 protein: CASSDTSGANVLTF; CDR3 DNA: TGTGCCAGCAGCGACACCTCTGGGGCCAACGTCCTGACTTTC
clone size: -; V gene: TRBV7-8; J gene: TRBJ2-5; D gene: TRBD2; CDR3 protein: CASSLGVSGDGKETQYF; CDR3 DNA: TGTGCCAGCAGCTTAGGAGTTAGCGGGGATGGAAAAGAGACCCAGTACTTC
clone size: -; V gene: TRBV18; J gene: TRBJ2-5; D gene: TRBD1; CDR3 protein: CASSPGTGTVRGKETQYF; CDR3 DNA: TGTGCCAGCTCACCAGGGACCGGGACAGTTAGGGGCAAAGAGACCCAGTACTTC
clone size: -; V gene: TRBV7-8; J gene: TRBJ1-1; D gene: -; CDR3 protein: CASSPDQVTEAFF; CDR3 DNA: TGTGCCAGCAGCCCGGATCAGGTCACTGAAGCTTTCTTT
clone size: -; V gene: TRBV9; J gene: TRBJ2-3; D gene: TRBD2; CDR3 protein: CASSVSSGETDTQYF; CDR3 DNA: TGTGCCAGCAGCGTTTCTAGCGGGGAGACAGATACGCAGTATTTT
clone size: once; V gene: TRBV18; J gene: TRBJ1-1; D gene: -; CDR3 protein: CASSALSGSMNTEAFF; CDR3 DNA: TGTGCCAGCTCAGCCCTATCAGGCAGCATGAACACTGAAGCTTTCTTT
clone size: -; V gene: TRBV29-1; J gene: TRBJ2-2; D gene: TRBD1; CDR3 protein: CSVRTGGNTGELFF; CDR3 DNA: TGCAGCGTTAGGACAGGGGGTAACACCGGGGAGCTGTTTTTT
clone size: -; V gene: TRBV7-2; J gene: TRBJ2-4; D gene: TRBD2; CDR3 protein: CASSSMGGAANIQYF; CDR3 DNA: TGTGCCAGCAGCTCAATGGGAGGGGCGGCGAACATTCAGTACTTC
clone size: -; V gene: TRBV25-1; J gene: TRBJ2-7; D gene: TRBD1; CDR3 protein: CASSDARQGAVHEQYF; CDR3 DNA: TGTGCCAGCAGTGACGCTCGACAGGGGGCGGTTCACGAGCAGTACTTC
clone size: -; V gene: TRBV19; J gene: TRBJ2-1; D gene: -; CDR3 protein: CASSMGAGVVNEQFF; CDR3 DNA: TGTGCCAGTAGTATGGGAGCAGGGGTGGTCAATGAGCAGTTCTTC
clone size: -; V gene: TRBV7-6; J gene: TRBJ2-7; D gene: TRBD2; CDR3 protein: CASSLAIGTSGTKYEQYF; CDR3 DNA: TGTGCCAGCAGCTTAGCAATTGGGACTAGCGGGACAAAATACGAGCAGTACTTC
clone size: once; V gene: TRBV10-3; J gene: TRBJ1-5; D gene: TRBD1; CDR3 protein: CAISLDRGRVQPQHF; CDR3 DNA: TGTGCCATCAGTTTAGACAGGGGGCGAGTTCAGCCCCAGCATTTT
clone size: -; V gene: TRBV7-8; J gene: TRBJ1-4; D gene: -; CDR3 protein: CASSARGEVVEKLFF; CDR3 DNA: TGTGCCAGCAGCGCCCGGGGGGAGGTGGTTGAAAAACTGTTTTTT
clone size: few; V gene: TRBV5-4; J gene: TRBJ2-7; D gene: -; CDR3 protein: CASSLGAGRFDEQYF; CDR3 DNA: TGTGCCAGCAGCTTAGGTGCGGGAAGGTTCGACGAGCAGTACTTC
clone size: -; V gene: TRBV30; J gene: TRBJ2-7; D gene: -; CDR3 protein: CAWSVLQGNEQYF; CDR3 DNA: TGTGCCTGGAGTGTACTACAGGGAAACGAGCAGTACTTC
clone size: -; V gene: TRBV7-2; J gene: TRBJ2-5; D gene: -; CDR3 protein: CASTYADSAQYF; CDR3 DNA: TGTGCCAGCACCTATGCGGACAGTGCCCAGTACTTC
clone size: -; V gene: TRBV15; J gene: TRBJ1-6; D gene: TRBD1; CDR3 protein: CATSREAGGYWDSPLHF; CDR3 DNA: TGTGCCACCAGCAGAGAGGCAGGGGGCTATTGGGATTCACCCCTCCACTTT
clone size: few; V gene: TRBV5-1; J gene: TRBJ1-2; D gene: -; CDR3 protein: CASSLGQFYGYTF; CDR3 DNA: TGCGCCAGCAGCTTGGGGCAGTTCTATGGCTACACCTTC
clone size: -; V gene: TRBV11-1; J gene: TRBJ1-3; D gene: TRBD1; CDR3 protein: CASSHLRDRSGNTIYF; CDR3 DNA: TGTGCCAGCAGCCATCTCCGGGACAGGTCTGGAAACACCATATATTTT
clone size: -; V gene: TRBV2; J gene: TRBJ2-1; D gene: -; CDR3 protein: CASSDGAETYNEQFF; CDR3 DNA: TGTGCCAGCAGTGACGGAGCGGAAACCTACAATGAGCAGTTCTTC
clone size: -; V gene: TRBV28; J gene: TRBJ2-7; D gene: -; CDR3 protein: CASSRTGYEQYF; CDR3 DNA: TGTGCCAGCAGCCGCACAGGCTACGAGCAGTACTTC
clone size: once; V gene: TRBV18; J gene: TRBJ1-4; D gene: TRBD1; CDR3 protein: CASSAHRGWDEKLFF; CDR3 DNA: TGTGCCAGCTCAGCTCACAGGGGTTGGGATGAAAAACTGTTTTTT
clone size: -; V gene: TRBV24-1; J gene: TRBJ2-1; D gene: TRBD1; CDR3 protein: CATSAQPGQGAHNEQFF; CDR3 DNA: TGTGCCACCAGTGCCCAACCGGGACAGGGGGCGCATAATGAGCAGTTCTTC
clone size: -; V gene: TRBV5-1; J gene: TRBJ1-4; D gene: -; CDR3 protein: CASSLEGQGEKLFF; CDR3 DNA: TGCGCCAGCAGCTTGGAGGGACAAGGTGAAAAACTGTTTTTT
clone size: few; V gene: TRBV4-2; J gene: TRBJ2-1; D gene: TRBD2; CDR3 protein: CASSQDLLAGNNEQFF; CDR3 DNA: TGTGCCAGCAGCCAAGACTTACTAGCGGGAAACAATGAGCAGTTCTTC
clone size: -; V gene: TRBV5-4; J gene: TRBJ2-7; D gene: TRBD2; CDR3 protein: CASSSPVGSGSEVSYEQYF; CDR3 DNA: TGTGCCAGCAGCTCCCCTGTGGGTAGCGGGAGTGAAGTTAGTTACGAGCAGTACTTC
clone size: -; V gene: TRBV28; J gene: TRBJ2-5; D gene: -; CDR3 protein: CASSRDREVQETQYF; CDR3 DNA: TGTGCCAGCAGCCGCGACAGGGAGGTCCAAGAGACCCAGTACTTC
clone size: -; V gene: TRBV28; J gene: TRBJ2-7; D gene: -; CDR3 protein: CASSLLRGKTYEQYF; CDR3 DNA: TGTGCCAGCAGTTTACTCCGGGGGAAGACCTACGAGCAGTACTTC
clone size: -; V gene: TRBV19; J gene: TRBJ1-6; D gene: -; CDR3 protein: CASRRSRGDNSPLHF; CDR3 DNA: TGTGCCAGTAGACGAAGCAGGGGTGATAATTCACCCCTCCACTTT
clone size: -; V gene: TRBV4-2; J gene: TRBJ2-5; D gene: -; CDR3 protein: CASSQEWTSPRGFQYF; CDR3 DNA: TGTGCCAGCAGCCAAGAGTGGACGAGCCCCCGAGGGTTCCAGTACTTC
clone size: -; V gene: TRBV28; J gene: TRBJ1-5; D gene: -; CDR3 protein: CASSLANDRFFNQPQHF; CDR3 DNA: TGTGCCAGCAGTTTGGCTAACGACAGATTCTTCAATCAGCCCCAGCATTTT
clone size: -; V gene: TRBV11-3; J gene: TRBJ2-1; D gene: -; CDR3 protein: CASSSSRISNEQFF; CDR3 DNA: TGTGCCAGCAGCTCGAGCAGGATATCGAATGAGCAGTTCTTC